Listed below are T cell receptor beta chains from one sample, sequenced in a study of technical replicates of blood from a few donors. Clones were read by immunoSEQ multiplex PCR, and TCRdb kept only the in-frame ones, dropping some. In the table there are about 14,000 clones, 79% of which are singletons. The sequenced sample was PBMCs. All receptors derive from a human donor in good health. CDR3s include the opening cysteine and the closing phenylalanine or tryptophan. Fields, in order: J gene, clone size, D gene, V gene, CDR3 DNA, CDR3 protein. A D gene is named only where the DNA matches it firmly. A clone size is listed for some rows: how often the clone was seen (once, few, many), or a class if it is expanded.

j_gene: TRBJ2-5; abundance: few; d_gene: TRBD2; v_gene: TRBV7-3; CDR3nt: TGTGCCAGCAGCTCCTTAGCGGGAGTTGGGGAGACCCAGTACTTC; CDR3aa: CASSSLAGVGETQYF
j_gene: TRBJ2-7; abundance: NA; d_gene: TRBD2; v_gene: TRBV6-5; CDR3nt: TGTGCCAGCAAGGTGTCTGGGGCTAGCGGCTACGAGCAGTACTTC; CDR3aa: CASKVSGASGYEQYF
j_gene: TRBJ2-3; abundance: few; d_gene: NA; v_gene: TRBV15; CDR3nt: TGTGCCACCAGCAGAGATCGGGGGAGTCCAGATACGCAGTATTTT; CDR3aa: CATSRDRGSPDTQYF
j_gene: TRBJ1-5; abundance: NA; d_gene: NA; v_gene: TRBV30; CDR3nt: TGTGCCTGGAGTCAAGGGGTTGGTCAGCCCCAGCATTTT; CDR3aa: CAWSQGVGQPQHF
j_gene: TRBJ2-1; abundance: NA; d_gene: TRBD2; v_gene: TRBV18; CDR3nt: TGTGCCAGCTCACCGCGGACTAGCGGGAGCTCCTACAATGAGCAGTTCTTC; CDR3aa: CASSPRTSGSSYNEQFF
j_gene: TRBJ2-1; abundance: NA; d_gene: NA; v_gene: TRBV19; CDR3nt: TGTGCCAGTAGTTTAGCGGTTAGCTCCTACAATGAGCAGTTCTTC; CDR3aa: CASSLAVSSYNEQFF
j_gene: TRBJ2-3; abundance: once; d_gene: TRBD2; v_gene: TRBV11-2; CDR3nt: TGTGCCAGCAGCTTTAGCGGGATGGTAGATACGCAGTATTTT; CDR3aa: CASSFSGMVDTQYF
j_gene: TRBJ2-3; abundance: NA; d_gene: TRBD1; v_gene: TRBV5-1; CDR3nt: TGCGCCAGCAGCGGGGGGACAGGGGCAGATACGCAGTATTTT; CDR3aa: CASSGGTGADTQYF
j_gene: TRBJ2-3; abundance: NA; d_gene: NA; v_gene: TRBV6-5; CDR3nt: TGTGCCAGCAAACGGGAGTCGAGAACAGATACGCAGTATTTT; CDR3aa: CASKRESRTDTQYF
j_gene: TRBJ2-7; abundance: NA; d_gene: NA; v_gene: TRBV14; CDR3nt: TGTGCCAGCAGCCAACACTACGAGCAGTACTTC; CDR3aa: CASSQHYEQYF
j_gene: TRBJ2-7; abundance: NA; d_gene: NA; v_gene: TRBV6-5; CDR3nt: TGTGCCAGCAGTTACGGCGGGACTTCCTACGAGCAGTACTTC; CDR3aa: CASSYGGTSYEQYF
j_gene: TRBJ2-7; abundance: NA; d_gene: TRBD2; v_gene: TRBV7-9; CDR3nt: TGTGCCAGCAGCTTTGAGCGGGGCTACGAGCAGTACTTC; CDR3aa: CASSFERGYEQYF
j_gene: TRBJ1-3; abundance: NA; d_gene: NA; v_gene: TRBV18; CDR3nt: TGTGCCAGCTCAACCCAGTATTACACCATATATTTT; CDR3aa: CASSTQYYTIYF
j_gene: TRBJ2-7; abundance: NA; d_gene: NA; v_gene: TRBV25-1; CDR3nt: TGTGCCAGCAGTGATTTCGGGCAGGGAATCACCAACGAGCAGTACTTC; CDR3aa: CASSDFGQGITNEQYF
j_gene: TRBJ2-1; abundance: once; d_gene: TRBD2; v_gene: TRBV28; CDR3nt: TGTGCCAGCCAGAACCAGCGTAATAGCGGGATGGGGGGTGAGCAGTTCTTC; CDR3aa: CASQNQRNSGMGGEQFF
j_gene: TRBJ2-6; abundance: NA; d_gene: TRBD1; v_gene: TRBV14; CDR3nt: TGTGCCAGCAGCAATTGGGGACAGGGACGGTCTGGGGCCAACGTCCTGACTTTC; CDR3aa: CASSNWGQGRSGANVLTF
j_gene: TRBJ2-7; abundance: NA; d_gene: NA; v_gene: TRBV19; CDR3nt: TGTGCCAGTAGTATAGGCCCGGGATCCGAGCAGTACTTC; CDR3aa: CASSIGPGSEQYF
j_gene: TRBJ2-3; abundance: NA; d_gene: NA; v_gene: TRBV9; CDR3nt: TGTGCCAGCGGCCGGGAGGATACGCAGTATTTT; CDR3aa: CASGREDTQYF
j_gene: TRBJ1-5; abundance: NA; d_gene: NA; v_gene: TRBV30; CDR3nt: TGTGCCTGGAGTGTACAGGCGGATCAGCCCCAGCATTTT; CDR3aa: CAWSVQADQPQHF
j_gene: TRBJ2-3; abundance: NA; d_gene: NA; v_gene: TRBV27; CDR3nt: TGTGCCAGCCACCCGGGATACTTTACAGATACGCAGTATTTT; CDR3aa: CASHPGYFTDTQYF
j_gene: TRBJ1-5; abundance: NA; d_gene: TRBD1; v_gene: TRBV19; CDR3nt: TGTGCCAGTAGACAGGGGTTTCAGCCCCAGCATTTT; CDR3aa: CASRQGFQPQHF
j_gene: TRBJ2-6; abundance: NA; d_gene: NA; v_gene: TRBV7-2; CDR3nt: TGTGCCAGCAGCCTCTCTGCGGGAAACTCTGGGGCCAACGTCCTGACTTTC; CDR3aa: CASSLSAGNSGANVLTF
j_gene: TRBJ2-1; abundance: NA; d_gene: TRBD2; v_gene: TRBV11-2; CDR3nt: TGTGCCAGCAGCCCTGGACTAGCGGGAGGCTACGGTGAGCAGTTCTTC; CDR3aa: CASSPGLAGGYGEQFF
j_gene: TRBJ2-1; abundance: NA; d_gene: NA; v_gene: TRBV25-1; CDR3nt: TGTGCCAGCAGTATACGTAAGGGGCCAGGGGAGTACAATGAGCAGTTCTTC; CDR3aa: CASSIRKGPGEYNEQFF
j_gene: TRBJ1-3; abundance: NA; d_gene: TRBD1; v_gene: TRBV5-1; CDR3nt: TGCGCCAGCAGCTCCACAGGGGAGGGAAACACCATATATTTT; CDR3aa: CASSSTGEGNTIYF
j_gene: TRBJ2-7; abundance: NA; d_gene: TRBD1; v_gene: TRBV6-1; CDR3nt: TGTGCCAGTAAACGGGACAGGGGCGGGTACGAGCAGTACTTC; CDR3aa: CASKRDRGGYEQYF
j_gene: TRBJ2-7; abundance: NA; d_gene: NA; v_gene: TRBV5-5; CDR3nt: TGTGCCAGCAGCATGTCCCCGGGACACACCTACGAGCAGTACTTC; CDR3aa: CASSMSPGHTYEQYF
j_gene: TRBJ1-1; abundance: NA; d_gene: TRBD1; v_gene: TRBV28; CDR3nt: TGTGCCAGCAGCCACTCCGGGACAGGGGGGACTGAAGCTTTCTTT; CDR3aa: CASSHSGTGGTEAFF
j_gene: TRBJ2-1; abundance: NA; d_gene: NA; v_gene: TRBV2; CDR3nt: TGTGCCAGCAGTAAAGACTTAGTTAGCTACAATGAGCAGTTCTTC; CDR3aa: CASSKDLVSYNEQFF
j_gene: TRBJ1-2; abundance: few; d_gene: NA; v_gene: TRBV6-1; CDR3nt: TGTGCCAGCAGTGAAGCTAGTTGGGAGGATGGCTACACCTTC; CDR3aa: CASSEASWEDGYTF
j_gene: TRBJ1-2; abundance: NA; d_gene: NA; v_gene: TRBV30; CDR3nt: TGTGCCTGGATTCCGGGGATAAGGGGCTACACCTTC; CDR3aa: CAWIPGIRGYTF
j_gene: TRBJ2-5; abundance: NA; d_gene: NA; v_gene: TRBV4-2; CDR3nt: TGTGCCAGCAGCCAAACCGTCGCCGGACTCTACTTC; CDR3aa: CASSQTVAGLYF
j_gene: TRBJ2-7; abundance: NA; d_gene: TRBD2; v_gene: TRBV7-3; CDR3nt: TGTGCCAGCAGCTCCGGCGGGAGTTACGAGCAGTACTTC; CDR3aa: CASSSGGSYEQYF
j_gene: TRBJ2-4; abundance: NA; d_gene: TRBD2; v_gene: TRBV7-9; CDR3nt: TGTGCCAGCAGCTTAGATAGCGGGAACATTCAGTACTTC; CDR3aa: CASSLDSGNIQYF
j_gene: TRBJ2-1; abundance: NA; d_gene: TRBD2; v_gene: TRBV11-2; CDR3nt: TGTGCCAGCAGCTTAGATTTGGCTAGCGGGAGCTACAATGAGCAGTTCTTC; CDR3aa: CASSLDLASGSYNEQFF
j_gene: TRBJ1-5; abundance: NA; d_gene: TRBD1; v_gene: TRBV18; CDR3nt: TGTGCCAGCTCACCAACAGGGGGTGGGTTCACGGCCCAGCATTTT; CDR3aa: CASSPTGGGFTAQHF
j_gene: TRBJ2-5; abundance: NA; d_gene: NA; v_gene: TRBV6-5; CDR3nt: TGTGCCACCTCCTTCGTGGAGACCCAGTACTTC; CDR3aa: CATSFVETQYF
j_gene: TRBJ1-5; abundance: NA; d_gene: TRBD1; v_gene: TRBV5-1; CDR3nt: TGCGCCAGCAGCTATACGGGACAGGATAATCAGCCCCAGCATTTT; CDR3aa: CASSYTGQDNQPQHF
j_gene: TRBJ2-7; abundance: NA; d_gene: NA; v_gene: TRBV11-3; CDR3nt: TGTGCCAGCAGCAGGGGGACTAATGAATACGAGCAGTACTTC; CDR3aa: CASSRGTNEYEQYF
j_gene: TRBJ1-5; abundance: NA; d_gene: TRBD1; v_gene: TRBV19; CDR3nt: TGTGCCAGTAGTGCCGGGGACAGGGGTTGGGGCAATCAGCCCCAGCATTTT; CDR3aa: CASSAGDRGWGNQPQHF
j_gene: TRBJ2-6; abundance: few; d_gene: NA; v_gene: TRBV5-1; CDR3nt: TGCGCCAGCAGCTTGATGGGGGCAGGTATGGCTGGGGCCAACGTCCTGACTTTC; CDR3aa: CASSLMGAGMAGANVLTF
j_gene: TRBJ1-5; abundance: NA; d_gene: NA; v_gene: TRBV27; CDR3nt: TGTGCCAGCAGTTTTGGTCCGGTCCCCAATCAGCCCCAGCATTTT; CDR3aa: CASSFGPVPNQPQHF
j_gene: TRBJ2-1; abundance: NA; d_gene: NA; v_gene: TRBV11-2; CDR3nt: TGTGCCAGCAGCTTAGTAGTCAATGAGCAGTTCTTC; CDR3aa: CASSLVVNEQFF
j_gene: TRBJ1-4; abundance: NA; d_gene: NA; v_gene: TRBV29-1; CDR3nt: TGCAGCATTCGGGAGGGCCTAAATGAAAAACTGTTTTTT; CDR3aa: CSIREGLNEKLFF
j_gene: TRBJ2-7; abundance: once; d_gene: NA; v_gene: TRBV30; CDR3nt: TGTGCCTGGAGTGCACAGGGATTCTACGAGCAGTACTTC; CDR3aa: CAWSAQGFYEQYF
j_gene: TRBJ2-7; abundance: NA; d_gene: TRBD2; v_gene: TRBV19; CDR3nt: TGTGCCAGTAGTTCAGGGACTAGCGGGACCACCTACGAGCAGTACTTC; CDR3aa: CASSSGTSGTTYEQYF
j_gene: TRBJ2-1; abundance: few; d_gene: TRBD2; v_gene: TRBV19; CDR3nt: TGTGCCAGTAGTGCCCGGACTAGTCGGGAGCAGTTCTTC; CDR3aa: CASSARTSREQFF
j_gene: TRBJ2-3; abundance: NA; d_gene: NA; v_gene: TRBV21-1; CDR3nt: TGTGCCAGCAGCAAAGAAAGGCTTTGGGGAGTAGACCACACAGATACGCAGTATTTT; CDR3aa: CASSKERLWGVDHTDTQYF
j_gene: TRBJ1-5; abundance: NA; d_gene: TRBD1; v_gene: TRBV7-9; CDR3nt: TGTGCCAGCAGCTGGGACAGACAGGATGTCCATTTT; CDR3aa: CASSWDRQDVHF
j_gene: TRBJ2-7; abundance: NA; d_gene: TRBD2; v_gene: TRBV7-9; CDR3nt: TGTGCCAGCACCCCGGGGGGGGGTAGCGTCGAGCAGTACTTC; CDR3aa: CASTPGGGSVEQYF
j_gene: TRBJ2-2; abundance: NA; d_gene: TRBD1; v_gene: TRBV28; CDR3nt: TGTGCCAGCAGACGAGACAGGGGATTGGCTTGGGAGCTGTTTTTT; CDR3aa: CASRRDRGLAWELFF
j_gene: TRBJ1-2; abundance: NA; d_gene: TRBD1; v_gene: TRBV30; CDR3nt: TGTGCCTGGAGCGGACAGGAGAGCTATGGCTACACCTTC; CDR3aa: CAWSGQESYGYTF
j_gene: TRBJ2-1; abundance: NA; d_gene: NA; v_gene: TRBV30; CDR3nt: TGTGCCTGGAGTGCAGCGGCGACTGGCGAGCAGTTCTTC; CDR3aa: CAWSAAATGEQFF